This T cell receptor beta chain was identified in a study of OX40 agonist ivuxolimab in advanced cancers. About the research overall: Subjects had a mean age of about 60 years, with a range of 23 to 79; just over 80% were male.

A history of autoimmune disease or systemic immunosuppression excluded patients. Profiling relied on immunoSEQ multiplex PCR, and the TCRdb table lists in-frame clones only, not all of them. The data show about 68,000 clones, around 80% seen once. The length of the CDR3 is 14 residues. Trimming pared 1 base from V and 6 bases from J, leaving 12 bases between. In germline, CDR1 is MNHEY, CDR2 SMNVEV (reference sequence). A word on this clone: Its antigen is as yet unknown.

General study findings and limits: Expanded peripheral T cell antigen specificity was not determined.

Sequencing was performed on CD4+ or CD8+ T cells sorted from blood, taken in a trial of the OX40 agonist ivuxolimab. The TCR comes from an adult with an advanced solid tumor such as melanoma, head and neck, liver or kidney cancer. The chain couples TRBV27 to TRBJ1-1; possibly TRBD1 for D (5 bases). CDR3 region: CASSLLPGAAEAFF. The CDR3 DNA reads as TGTGCCAGCAGTTTATTGCCTGGGGCCGCTGAAGCTTTCTTT.